This T cell receptor beta chain appears in the sequencing data of a study of cytomegalovirus exposure and HLA in healthy donors. This clone was seen more than once but under ten times. Its specificity is not known. Findings and limits, study-wide: Among TCR beta chains, those listed as cytomegalovirus-associated numbered some 170.

PCR used 60 Vbeta primers and 13 Jbeta primers. The table came from immunoSEQ multiplex PCR; TCRdb's copy has only in-frame clones and leaves some out. Of approximately 88,000 clones in the sample, 50% to 80% were seen once. This clonotype was obtained from a man aged 55 to 70 in good health and CMV-seronegative. Material: PBMCs.

The DNA for the CDR3 is TGTGCCAGCAGTTCCCTCCGGGGGTCCTACGAGCAGTACTTC. This codes for CASSSLRGSYEQYF. V is TRBV6-5 and J is TRBJ2-7, with D possibly being TRBD2 (6 bases). This CDR3 contains 14 residues. The germline gives CDR1 MNHEY, CDR2 SVGAGI. Trimming removed 4 bases from V and 1 base from J, with 11 bases in between.